The clone carrying this T cell receptor (beta chain) was picked up a small number of times. The source of the sample is a study of radiotherapy plus CTLA-4 blockade in lung cancer. Using immunoSEQ multiplex PCR, the repertoire was profiled, and TCRdb retains in-frame clones only, with some absent. This sample carries roughly 46,000 clones, 65% to 85% of them seen once, and the ten largest clones take 8.3%. CDR1 is MGHRA and CDR2 is YSYEKL in the germline V gene. This CDR3 comprises 13 residues. The ends were cut back, 3 bases at V and 0 bases at J, with 6 bases in the middle. This chain uses TRBV4-1 with TRBJ2-7; no firm D call. Sequenced material: peripheral blood, taken from a patient treated with radiotherapy plus ipilimumab. The receptor was derived from a human donor with non-small cell lung cancer who had stable disease on radiotherapy plus ipilimumab. Written as DNA, the CDR3 is TGCGCCAGCAGCCAGTTAAGCTCCTACGAGCAGTACTTC. This translates into CASSQLSSYEQYF.